This T cell receptor beta chain was identified during a study of shared clonotypes between healthy human individuals. All donors qualified as healthy HIV-negative adults and had experienced no recent acute infections or vaccinations. General observations from the study: Only blood underwent sampling, and tissue repertoires likely differ.

There are 15 residues in the CDR3. CDR1 SGHTA and CDR2 FQGNSA come from the germline V gene. With 1 base removed from V and 5 bases from J, the gap between germline ends came to 14 bases. Scientists sequenced DNA from unsorted PBMC on ten immunoSEQ deep assay plates. In the original processing: Junction-only immunoSEQ sequences carried no quality scores, so filtering differed. The protocol was immunoSEQ multiplex PCR, while the TCRdb copy is restricted to in-frame clones and leaves out a portion. V and J calls and clone size are as listed in that table; D and trimming were resolved from the DNA. The sample shows about 490,000 clones, 70% to 85% of them seen only once. On this clone itself: What it binds is unknown.

The V call is TRBV7-2, the J call TRBJ2-5; either TRBD1 or TRBD2 may supply D (6 bases each). Sequencing was carried out using PBMCs. The sequence derives from a woman in her thirties or forties in good health. Some clones in this sample may be carry-over from other donors' samples. In nucleotides, the CDR3 is TGTGCCAGCAGCTTAGTTGTAGGGGGGCAGGAGACCCAGTACTTC. Translation: CASSLVVGGQETQYF.